This is a list of T cell receptor beta chains from one sample in a study of vaccination effects on CD4 cells after COVID-19. These TCRs' antigens remain unknown. The method was immunoSEQ multiplex PCR; TCRdb's version includes in-frame clones alone and lacks a portion of them. Of 20,000 to 25,000 clones in the sample, 71% were seen once. The source material was CD4+ T cells from PBMCs cultured with HCoV-OC43 spike peptides, sampled before COVID-19 vaccination. These TCRs come from a human donor who received a COVID-19 vaccine. Both conserved end residues are trimmed from each CDR3. Fields, in order: V gene, J gene, D gene, clone size, CDR3 protein. A D gene is named only where the DNA matches it firmly. Size values are once, few and many counts, or a class for expanded clones, and some rows have none.

TRBV6-1	TRBJ1-2	TRBD1	.	ASSGYPGQGLTSYT
TRBV7-2	TRBJ2-7	.	once	ASSWTRAYEQY
TRBV3-1/TRBV3-2	TRBJ2-7	.	.	ASSSAAGHEQY
TRBV10-3	TRBJ2-3	TRBD2	.	AISEIRALAGGFRSTDTQY
TRBV29-1	TRBJ2-6	.	.	SVEESAGTGGSGANVLT
TRBV18	TRBJ1-2	.	.	ASSPAEGQGLNYGYT
TRBV5-6	TRBJ2-1	.	.	ASSPSIYNEQF
TRBV27	TRBJ1-5	TRBD1	few	ASSSMGQGSNQPQH
TRBV29-1	TRBJ2-7	.	few	SVGSSREQY
TRBV30	TRBJ1-4	.	.	AWSEPGGKLF
TRBV10-3	TRBJ2-3	TRBD2	.	AIGTGTSGSTDTQY
TRBV6-5	TRBJ2-7	.	.	ASRGSGSYEQY
TRBV6-4	TRBJ1-2	.	.	ASSEAGTPAYGYT
TRBV2	TRBJ2-3	.	once	ASSYSRDAQY
TRBV28	TRBJ1-2	TRBD1	.	ASSFTGGYGYT
TRBV3-1/TRBV3-2	TRBJ1-3	TRBD1	.	ASSQGSVQGITGNTIY
TRBV9	TRBJ2-2	TRBD1	few	ASIYADRDTGELF
TRBV2	TRBJ1-5	TRBD1	once	ASATGRDQPQH
TRBV5-1	TRBJ1-3	.	.	ASSLGAGEVGNTIY
TRBV27	TRBJ1-3	.	.	ASSLDRGTQNTIY
TRBV3-1/TRBV3-2	TRBJ2-1	TRBD2	.	ASSQDLGTSGVSEQF
TRBV13	TRBJ2-7	.	few	ASSRRTYEQY
TRBV30	TRBJ1-3	TRBD1	few	AWSRQGAASGNTIY
TRBV5-6	TRBJ2-4	.	.	ASSATGRSNIQY
TRBV6-5	TRBJ1-1	TRBD1	.	ASSNDRGRI
TRBV10-1	TRBJ2-3	TRBD2	.	ASSESSHSGSTDTQY
TRBV7-6	TRBJ2-2	.	.	ASSSAGGWAGELF
TRBV19	TRBJ2-6	.	.	ASSIGRGTSGANVLT
TRBV18	TRBJ2-5	.	.	ASSRSGLETQY
TRBV18	TRBJ2-2	.	.	ASSGAGSSSYTGELF
TRBV19	TRBJ2-5	.	.	ASSGQGEETQY
TRBV4-2	TRBJ2-1	TRBD2	few	ASSQVTGLAKNEQF
TRBV5-1	TRBJ2-2	.	.	ASSFTGGTGELF
TRBV6-5	TRBJ2-3	.	.	ASRAPGRDTQY
TRBV27	TRBJ2-5	TRBD1	.	ASSLTGNQETQY
TRBV4-1	TRBJ1-6	.	.	ASSQGGSSYNSPLH
TRBV19	TRBJ1-1	.	few	ASSIWGEWGRSTEAF
TRBV3-1/TRBV3-2	TRBJ2-1	.	.	ASSQQGIGYNEQF
TRBV6-5	TRBJ1-2	.	few	ASSYRGYGYT
TRBV7-9	TRBJ1-5	.	.	ASSHRGAAQPQH
TRBV18	TRBJ2-5	TRBD2	.	ASSPAAGGQETQY
TRBV5-1	TRBJ2-5	.	.	ASSLGPGKRLPGETQY
TRBV9	TRBJ2-7	.	.	ASSVPTLEQY
TRBV6-1	TRBJ2-3	.	.	ASSEGPTQY
TRBV11-2	TRBJ2-5	.	.	ASSLGQRETQY
TRBV19	TRBJ1-2	TRBD1	.	ASSGDRGLYGYT
TRBV19	TRBJ2-7	TRBD1	medium-sized	ASSILGTGLDYEQY
TRBV11-2	TRBJ1-6	.	few	ASSLVLGAVGSPLH
TRBV5-1	TRBJ2-3	.	.	ASSLEAPGTDTQY
TRBV5-8	TRBJ2-3	TRBD2	.	ASSSFLAGQRDTQY
TRBV10-3	TRBJ2-7	TRBD1	.	AIRPDRGTYEQY
TRBV3-1/TRBV3-2	TRBJ2-1	.	.	ASSQGLGGGLDEQF
TRBV5-1	TRBJ2-3	.	.	ASGQDQDTQY
TRBV7-6	TRBJ2-6	TRBD1	.	ASSPRTGVTSGANVLT
TRBV5-1	TRBJ2-7	.	.	ASSKDPAYEQY
TRBV10-3	TRBJ1-2	TRBD1	.	AISVPPGQGAFYGYT
TRBV7-9	TRBJ2-2	.	.	ASSLEGSGELF
TRBV5-1	TRBJ2-7	TRBD1	.	ASSSGQGANEQY
TRBV3-1/TRBV3-2	TRBJ1-2	.	.	ASSPQLRGSGYT
TRBV5-6	TRBJ2-3	.	.	ASSLDGGDTQY